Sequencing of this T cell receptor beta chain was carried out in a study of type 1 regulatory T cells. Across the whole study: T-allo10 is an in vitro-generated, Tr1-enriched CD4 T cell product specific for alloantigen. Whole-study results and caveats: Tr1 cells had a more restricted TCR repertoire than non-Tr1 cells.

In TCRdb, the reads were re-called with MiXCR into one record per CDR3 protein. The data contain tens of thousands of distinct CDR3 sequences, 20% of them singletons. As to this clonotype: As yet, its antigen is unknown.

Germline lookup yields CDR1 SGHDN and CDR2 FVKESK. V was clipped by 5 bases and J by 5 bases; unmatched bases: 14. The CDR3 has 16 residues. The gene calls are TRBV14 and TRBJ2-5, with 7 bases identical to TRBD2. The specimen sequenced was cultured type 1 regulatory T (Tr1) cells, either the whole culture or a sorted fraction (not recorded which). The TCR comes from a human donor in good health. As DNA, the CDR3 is TGTGCCAGCAGCACCATAACCGGCGGGAGTCTGGAGACCCAGTACTTC. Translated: CASSTITGGSLETQYF.